This TCR beta chain was identified during a study of blood T cell repertoires in COVID-19. Whole-study context: T cells, B-cell-depleted T cells, or PBMCs provided the cDNA or gDNA that served as material.

Trimming shortened V by 3 bases and J by 8 bases, and 16 bases separated the two germline ends. The CDR3 covers 14 residues. Germline lookup yields CDR1 LNHNV and CDR2 YYDKDF (reference sequence). Authors' analysis steps: Reference gene primer amplification yielded estimated nucleated cell counts. Assay: immunoSEQ multiplex PCR; the TCRdb copy retains only in-frame clones and omits some. From that table come the V and J calls and clone size; the DNA was used to work out D and trimming. The sample carries some 40,000 clones, roughly 75% recorded once. V usage is TRBV15 and J usage is TRBJ1-2; D is possibly TRBD1 (5 bases). Source material: peripheral blood. The TCR was taken from a man between 65 and 85 years old with acute or convalescent COVID-19. For the CDR3, the DNA is TGTGCCACCAGCAGGGATACAGGCCCCAGGGGCTACACCTTC. Protein sequence: CATSRDTGPRGYTF.